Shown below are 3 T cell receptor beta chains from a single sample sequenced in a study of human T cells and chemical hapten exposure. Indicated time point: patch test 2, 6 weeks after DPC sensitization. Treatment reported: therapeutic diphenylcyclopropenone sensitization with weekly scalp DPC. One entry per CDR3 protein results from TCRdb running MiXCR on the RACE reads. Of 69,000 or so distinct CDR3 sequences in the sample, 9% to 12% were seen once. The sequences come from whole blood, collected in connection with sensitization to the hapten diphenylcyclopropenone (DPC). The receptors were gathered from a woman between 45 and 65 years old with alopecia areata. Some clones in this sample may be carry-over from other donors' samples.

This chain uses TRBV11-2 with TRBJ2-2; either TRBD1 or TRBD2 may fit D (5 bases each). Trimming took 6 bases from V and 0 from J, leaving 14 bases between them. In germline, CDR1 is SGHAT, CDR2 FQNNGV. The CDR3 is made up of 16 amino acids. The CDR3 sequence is CASRSPGRANTGELFF. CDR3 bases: TGTGCCAGCAGATCCCCGGGACGAGCGAACACCGGGGAGCTGTTTTTT.

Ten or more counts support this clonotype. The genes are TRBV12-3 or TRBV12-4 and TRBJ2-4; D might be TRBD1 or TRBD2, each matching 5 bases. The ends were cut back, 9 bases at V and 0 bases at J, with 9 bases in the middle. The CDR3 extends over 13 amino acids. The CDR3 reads CASGGLAKNIQYF. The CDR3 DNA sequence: TGTGCCAGTGGGGGTTTAGCCAAAAACATTCAGTACTTC.

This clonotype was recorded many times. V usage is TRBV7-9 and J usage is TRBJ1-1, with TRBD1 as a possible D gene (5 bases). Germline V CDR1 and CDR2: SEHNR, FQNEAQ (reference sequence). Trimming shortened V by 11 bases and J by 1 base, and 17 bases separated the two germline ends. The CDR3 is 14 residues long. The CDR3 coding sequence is TGTGCCTTTACGTCCGGGGGAGGGAACACTGAAGCTTTCTTT. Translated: CAFTSGGGNTEAFF.